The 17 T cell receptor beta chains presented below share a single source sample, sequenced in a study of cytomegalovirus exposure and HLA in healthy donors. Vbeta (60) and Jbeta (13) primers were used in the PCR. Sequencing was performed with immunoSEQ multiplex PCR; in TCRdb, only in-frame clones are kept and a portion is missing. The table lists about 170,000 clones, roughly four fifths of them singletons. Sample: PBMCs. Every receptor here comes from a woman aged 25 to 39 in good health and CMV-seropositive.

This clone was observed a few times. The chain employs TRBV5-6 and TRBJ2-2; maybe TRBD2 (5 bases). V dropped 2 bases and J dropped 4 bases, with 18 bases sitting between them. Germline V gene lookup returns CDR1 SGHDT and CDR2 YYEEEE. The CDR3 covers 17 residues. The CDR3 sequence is CASSFRWSVRGTGELFF. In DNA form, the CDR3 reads TGTGCCAGCAGCTTTCGATGGTCGGTACGGGGCACCGGGGAGCTGTTTTTT.

The CDR3 region is CASSLDRATDTQYF. CDR3 coding DNA: TGCGCCAGCAGCTTAGACAGGGCCACAGATACGCAGTATTTT. V and J are TRBV5-1 and TRBJ2-3, with 7 bases identical to TRBD1. Germline loops: CDR1 SGHRS, CDR2 YFSETQ. Trimming removed 2 bases from V and 2 bases from J; junction bases left unmatched: 2. The CDR3 loop spans 14 amino acids.

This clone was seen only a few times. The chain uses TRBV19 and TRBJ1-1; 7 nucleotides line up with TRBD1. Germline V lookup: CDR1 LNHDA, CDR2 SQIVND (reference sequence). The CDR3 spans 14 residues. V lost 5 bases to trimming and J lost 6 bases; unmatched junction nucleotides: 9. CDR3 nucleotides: TGTGCCAGTAGTGTGACAGGGACGGGGGCTGAAGCTTTCTTT. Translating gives CASSVTGTGAEAFF.

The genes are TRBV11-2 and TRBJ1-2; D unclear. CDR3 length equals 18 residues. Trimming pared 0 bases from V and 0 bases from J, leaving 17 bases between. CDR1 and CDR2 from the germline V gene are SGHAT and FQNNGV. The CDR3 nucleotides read TGTGCCAGCAGCTTAGATCGTGGAGAACGTCGCGCTAACTATGGCTACACCTTC. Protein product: CASSLDRGERRANYGYTF.

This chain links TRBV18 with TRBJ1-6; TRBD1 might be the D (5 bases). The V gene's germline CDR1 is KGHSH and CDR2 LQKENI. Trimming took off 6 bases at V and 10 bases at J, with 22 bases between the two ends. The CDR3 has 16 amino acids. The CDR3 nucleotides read TGTGCCAGCTCTCAACAGGTGGTCTTTTCAGGATCACCCCTCCACTTT. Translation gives CASSQQVVFSGSPLHF.

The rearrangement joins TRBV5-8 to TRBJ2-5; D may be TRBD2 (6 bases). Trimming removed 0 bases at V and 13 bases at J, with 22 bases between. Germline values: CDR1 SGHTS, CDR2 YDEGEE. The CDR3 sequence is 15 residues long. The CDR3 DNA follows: TGTGCCAGCAGCTTGGCGGACGGGGGACCCGGCCTCCGGTACTTC. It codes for CASSLADGGPGLRYF.

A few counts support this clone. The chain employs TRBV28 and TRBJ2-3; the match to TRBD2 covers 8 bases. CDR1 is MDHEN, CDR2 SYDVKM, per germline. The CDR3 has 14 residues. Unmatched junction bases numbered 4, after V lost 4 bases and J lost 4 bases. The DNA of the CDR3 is TGTGCCAGCAGTTCCCGCGGGAGGTCAGATACGCAGTATTTT. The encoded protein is CASSSRGRSDTQYF.

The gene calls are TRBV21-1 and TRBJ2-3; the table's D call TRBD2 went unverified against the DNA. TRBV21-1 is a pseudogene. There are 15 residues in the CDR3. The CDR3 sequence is CASSKPVLSTDTQYF. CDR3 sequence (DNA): TGTGCCAGCAGCAAACCCGTTCTTAGCACAGATACGCAGTATTTT.

Here the CDR3 DNA reads TGTGCCAGCATCCGACGGGCGGGGGGCTTGGAGACCCAGTACTTC. Translation: CASIRRAGGLETQYF. The chain carries TRBV11-2 and TRBJ2-5, with TRBD2 matching over 8 bases. The CDR3 contains 15 residues. V shed 7 bases, J shed 5 bases, and the junction held 12 bases outside the gene matches. Looked up from germline, CDR1 is SGHAT and CDR2 is FQNNGV.

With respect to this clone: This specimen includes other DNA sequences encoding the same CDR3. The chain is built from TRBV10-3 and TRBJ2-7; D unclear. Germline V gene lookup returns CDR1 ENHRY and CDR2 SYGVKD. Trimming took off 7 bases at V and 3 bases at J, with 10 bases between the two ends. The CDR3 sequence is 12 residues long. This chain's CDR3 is CAITLVYYEQYF. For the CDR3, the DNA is TGTGCCATCACTCTAGTCTACTACGAGCAGTACTTC.

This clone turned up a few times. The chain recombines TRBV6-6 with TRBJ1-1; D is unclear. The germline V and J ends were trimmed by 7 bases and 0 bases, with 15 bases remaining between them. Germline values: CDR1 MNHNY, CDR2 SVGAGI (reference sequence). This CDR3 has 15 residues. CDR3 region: CASNRPAGMNTEAFF. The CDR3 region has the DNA TGTGCCAGCAACCGACCGGCGGGGATGAACACTGAAGCTTTCTTT.

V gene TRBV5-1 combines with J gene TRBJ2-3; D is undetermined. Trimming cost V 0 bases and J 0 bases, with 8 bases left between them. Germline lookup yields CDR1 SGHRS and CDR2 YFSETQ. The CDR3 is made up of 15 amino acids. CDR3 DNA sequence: TGCGCCAGCAGCTTGGAAGGCGGAAGCACAGATACGCAGTATTTT. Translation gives CASSLEGGSTDTQYF.

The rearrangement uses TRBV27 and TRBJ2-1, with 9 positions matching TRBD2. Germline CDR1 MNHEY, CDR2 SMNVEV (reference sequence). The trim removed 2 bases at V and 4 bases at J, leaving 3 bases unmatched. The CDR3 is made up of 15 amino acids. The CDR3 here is CASSLGSGRYNEQFF. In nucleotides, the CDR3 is TGTGCCAGCAGTTTAGGTAGCGGGAGATACAATGAGCAGTTCTTC.

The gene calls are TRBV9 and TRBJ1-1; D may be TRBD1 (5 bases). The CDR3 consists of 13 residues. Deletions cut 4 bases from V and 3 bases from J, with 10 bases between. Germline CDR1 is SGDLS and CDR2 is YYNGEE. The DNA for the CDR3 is TGTGCCAGCAGCAGCAGGGTAGACACTGAAGCTTTCTTT. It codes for CASSSRVDTEAFF.

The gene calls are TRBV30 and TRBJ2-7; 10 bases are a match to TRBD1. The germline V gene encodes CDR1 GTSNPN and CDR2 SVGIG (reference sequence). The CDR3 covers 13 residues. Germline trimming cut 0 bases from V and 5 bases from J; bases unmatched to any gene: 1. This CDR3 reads CAWSVGQGDEQYF. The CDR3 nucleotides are TGTGCCTGGAGTGTAGGACAGGGGGACGAGCAGTACTTC.

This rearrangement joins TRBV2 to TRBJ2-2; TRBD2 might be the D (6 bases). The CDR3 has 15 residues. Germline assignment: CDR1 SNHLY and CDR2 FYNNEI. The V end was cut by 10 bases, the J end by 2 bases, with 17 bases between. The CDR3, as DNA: TGTGCCACAACATACACGCGGGGTAACACCGGGGAGCTGTTTTTT. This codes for CATTYTRGNTGELFF. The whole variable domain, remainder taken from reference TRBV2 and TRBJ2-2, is EPEVTQTPSHQVTQMGQEVILRCVPISNHLYFYWYRQILGQKVEFLVSFYNNEISEKSEIFDDQFSVERPDGSNFTLKIRSTKLEDSAMYFCATTYTRGNTGELFFGEGSRLTVL.

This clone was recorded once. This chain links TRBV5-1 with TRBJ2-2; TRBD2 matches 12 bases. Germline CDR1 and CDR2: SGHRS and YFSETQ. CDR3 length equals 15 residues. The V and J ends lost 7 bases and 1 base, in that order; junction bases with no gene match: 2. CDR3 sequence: CASQGLAGNTGELFF. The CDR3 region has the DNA TGCGCCAGCCAGGGACTAGCGGGGAACACCGGGGAGCTGTTTTTT.